Below are 2 T cell receptor beta chains sequenced from a single sample in a study of human T cells and chemical hapten exposure. Time point defined: patch test 2, 6 weeks after DPC sensitization. Treatment denoted: therapeutic diphenylcyclopropenone sensitization with weekly scalp DPC. TCRdb called the RACE reads again in MiXCR, with one record for every CDR3 protein. Among more than 90,000 distinct CDR3 sequences listed, roughly 11% were seen once. This specimen consisted of whole blood, obtained in connection with sensitization to the hapten diphenylcyclopropenone (DPC). These receptor sequences come from a woman in her forties with alopecia areata. Some clones in this sample may be carry-over from other donors' samples.

The table lists this clonotype with many counts. The V call is TRBV7-2, the J call TRBJ1-5, with 7 bases identical to TRBD1. Per germline, CDR1 SGHTA and CDR2 FQGNSA. This CDR3 region has 15 residues. J was trimmed by 2 bases and V by 4 bases; bases with no gene match: 5. The CDR3 DNA sequence: TGTGCCAGCAGCTCCAGGGGGGGCGGCAATCAGCCCCAGCATTTT. It translates to CASSSRGGGNQPQHF.

V and J are TRBV12-3 or TRBV12-4 and TRBJ1-2, with D unclear. Trimming cost V 8 bases and J 7 bases, with 14 bases left between them. The CDR3 spans 12 residues. In nucleotides, the CDR3 is TGTGCCAGCGGCTGGGAAGGGCGTGGCTACACCTTC. Its protein is CASGWEGRGYTF.